Sequencing of this T cell receptor beta chain was carried out in a study of prognosis after radiotherapy for stage I lung cancer. Overall study context: Concurrent therapy was given to no patient receiving stereotactic body radiotherapy. Overall study findings and caveats: Patients without metastases reportedly showed TRBV and TRBJ gene usage unlike that of patients with metastases.

From genomic DNA, TCR beta CDR3 was amplified by two-round multiplex PCR. Amplification during the initial PCR round employed primers specific to each TRBV and TRBJ gene. TCRdb recomputed calls from the multiplex PCR reads with MiXCR, one row per CDR3 protein. The sample contains 15,000 to 20,000 distinct CDR3 sequences, 45% to 55% of which appear only once. There are 12 residues in the CDR3. V lost 5 bases to trimming and J lost 0 bases, with 4 bases between them. As regards this clonotype: The antigen is undetermined.

V usage is TRBV12-3 or TRBV12-4 and J usage is TRBJ1-2, with D hard to call. This TCR was recovered from a donor at least 50 years old with non-small cell lung cancer. Here the sequenced sample was PBMCs, taken before or after stereotactic body radiation therapy (not recorded which). This chain's CDR3 is CASSGTNYGYTF. In DNA, the CDR3 is TGTGCCAGCAGTGGCACTAACTATGGCTACACCTTC.